This TCR beta chain was profiled in a study of blood T cell repertoires in COVID-19. The overall study: COVID-19 samples, acute and convalescent, were from the United States, Italy and Spain.

In the authors' methods: From reference gene primer amplification, estimates of nucleated cell counts were derived. Assay: immunoSEQ multiplex PCR; the TCRdb copy retains only in-frame clones and omits some. The DNA was the basis for D and trimming; V, J and clone size are from that table. The repertoire holds approximately 170,000 clones, with approximately 86% as singletons. Enrolled during active infection, Seattle patients were then followed longitudinally. The CDR3 consists of 14 residues. Germline lookup yields CDR1 SGHTA and CDR2 FQGTGA. Trimming removed 0 bases from V and 6 bases from J; junction bases left unmatched: 0.

V usage is TRBV7-3 and J usage is TRBJ2-1; TRBD2 matches at 9 bases. The sample consisted of peripheral blood. This TCR derives from a woman at least 80 years old with COVID-19, enrolled during active disease. CDR3 in DNA: TGTGCCAGCAGCTTAACGACTAGCGGCAATGAGCAGTTCTTC. Translating gives CASSLTTSGNEQFF.